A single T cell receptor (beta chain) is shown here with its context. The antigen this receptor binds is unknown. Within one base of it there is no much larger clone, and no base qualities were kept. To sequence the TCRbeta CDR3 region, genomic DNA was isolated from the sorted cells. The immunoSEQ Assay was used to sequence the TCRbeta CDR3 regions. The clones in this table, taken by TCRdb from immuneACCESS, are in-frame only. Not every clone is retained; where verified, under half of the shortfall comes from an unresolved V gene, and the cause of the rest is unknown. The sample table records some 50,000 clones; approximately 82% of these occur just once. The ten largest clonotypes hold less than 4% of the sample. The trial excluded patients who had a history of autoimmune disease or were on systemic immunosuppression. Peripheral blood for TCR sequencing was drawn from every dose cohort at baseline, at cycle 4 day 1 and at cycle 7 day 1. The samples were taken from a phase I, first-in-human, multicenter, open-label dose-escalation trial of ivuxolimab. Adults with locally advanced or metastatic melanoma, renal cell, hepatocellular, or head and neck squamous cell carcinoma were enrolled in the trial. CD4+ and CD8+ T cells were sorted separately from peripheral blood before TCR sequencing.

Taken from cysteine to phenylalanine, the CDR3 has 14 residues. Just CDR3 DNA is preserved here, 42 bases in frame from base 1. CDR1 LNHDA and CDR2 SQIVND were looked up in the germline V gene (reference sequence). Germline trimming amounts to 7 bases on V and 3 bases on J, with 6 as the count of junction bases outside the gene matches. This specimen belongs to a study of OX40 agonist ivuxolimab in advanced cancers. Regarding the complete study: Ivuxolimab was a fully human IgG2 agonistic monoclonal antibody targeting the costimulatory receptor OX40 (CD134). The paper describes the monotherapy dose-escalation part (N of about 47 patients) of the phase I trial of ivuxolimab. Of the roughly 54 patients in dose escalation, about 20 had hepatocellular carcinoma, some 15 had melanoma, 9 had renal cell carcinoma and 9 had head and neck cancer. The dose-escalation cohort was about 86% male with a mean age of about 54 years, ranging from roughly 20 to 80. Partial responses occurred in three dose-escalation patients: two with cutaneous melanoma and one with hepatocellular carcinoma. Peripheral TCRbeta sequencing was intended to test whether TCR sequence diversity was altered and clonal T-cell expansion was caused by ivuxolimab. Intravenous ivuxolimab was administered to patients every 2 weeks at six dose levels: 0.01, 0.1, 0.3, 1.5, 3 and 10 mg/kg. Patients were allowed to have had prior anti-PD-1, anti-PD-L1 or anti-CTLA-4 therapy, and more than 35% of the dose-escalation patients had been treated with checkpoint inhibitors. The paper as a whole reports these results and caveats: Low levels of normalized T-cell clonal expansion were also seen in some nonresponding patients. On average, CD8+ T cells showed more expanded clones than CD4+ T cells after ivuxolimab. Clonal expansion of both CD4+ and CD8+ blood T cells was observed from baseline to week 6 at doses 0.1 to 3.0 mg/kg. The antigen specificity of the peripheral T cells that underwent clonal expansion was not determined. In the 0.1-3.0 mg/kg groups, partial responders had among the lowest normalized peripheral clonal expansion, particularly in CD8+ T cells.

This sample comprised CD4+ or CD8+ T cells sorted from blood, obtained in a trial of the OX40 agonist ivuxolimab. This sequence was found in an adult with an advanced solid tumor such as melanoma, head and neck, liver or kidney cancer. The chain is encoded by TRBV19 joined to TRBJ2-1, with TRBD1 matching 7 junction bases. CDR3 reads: CASKGTVHYNEQFF. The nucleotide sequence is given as TGTGCCAGTAAAGGGACAGTTCACTACAATGAGCAGTTCTTC.